This T cell receptor (beta chain) originates from a study of cytomegalovirus exposure and HLA in healthy donors. Whole-study findings and limits: Specificity for CMV antigens was confirmed in vitro for a few of the CMV-associated chains.

Germline-derived CDR1 and CDR2 are LNHDA and SQIVND (reference sequence). Trimming removed 5 bases from V and 6 bases from J; junction bases left unmatched: 6. The CDR3 is 14 amino acids. With regard to this clone: Its antigen is not known.

PCR amplification relied on 60 Vbeta primers (plus 13 Jbeta primers). Sequenced by immunoSEQ multiplex PCR; TCRdb stores in-frame clones only, minus some. The sample totals fewer than 200,000 clones; its top ten clones hold about 1.2%. The receptor was isolated from a woman aged 55 to 70 in good health and CMV-seronegative. The sequenced sample consisted of PBMCs. The V gene is TRBV19, the J gene TRBJ1-5, with 8 bases fitting TRBD1. The CDR3 DNA reads as TGTGCCAGTAGTGCCTCAGGGGGCCCTCAGCCCCAGCATTTT. Translation gives CASSASGGPQPQHF.